These T cell receptor beta chains were read from a single sample in a study of blood T cell repertoires in COVID-19. Sequencing was performed with immunoSEQ multiplex PCR; in TCRdb, only in-frame clones are kept and a portion is missing. The repertoire holds some 280,000 clones, with 89% as singletons. The specimen sequenced was peripheral blood. The receptors stem from a woman aged 40 to 50 who had recovered from COVID-19. CDR3s include the opening cysteine and the closing phenylalanine or tryptophan. D genes are given only for firm matches.

D,length,J,V,CDR3
-,16,TRBJ1-3,TRBV28,CASSPAETVSGNTIYF
-,13,TRBJ2-2,TRBV7-3,CASSLWTAGELFF
TRBD2,15,TRBJ2-1,TRBV18,CASSLTSGRENEQFF
TRBD2,16,TRBJ2-3,TRBV7-9,CASSLGTSGSTDTQYF
-,13,TRBJ1-5,TRBV30,CAWSYGDNQPQHF
TRBD2,14,TRBJ2-1,TRBV30,CARVSGSSINEQFF
TRBD1,14,TRBJ2-5,TRBV18,CASSVDRGAETQYF
TRBD2,18,TRBJ2-4,TRBV5-1,CASSQAGGTDLAKNIQYF
-,13,TRBJ2-1,TRBV7-2,CASSLVLAEEQFF
TRBD2,13,TRBJ2-7,TRBV29-1,CSVGLAGSYEQYF
TRBD1,17,TRBJ2-3,TRBV27,CASSFDYRDRGPSAQYF
-,17,TRBJ1-1,TRBV19,CASSIELVRRRLSEAFF
-,12,TRBJ1-1,TRBV6-5,CASRGRGTEAFF
-,14,TRBJ1-2,TRBV30,CAWSVLWGNYGYTF
-,14,TRBJ1-6,TRBV28,CASSPTGLVFSLHF
TRBD2,18,TRBJ2-6,TRBV6-2/TRBV6-3,CASSYQGLAGPGANVLTF
TRBD1,14,TRBJ2-2,TRBV5-1,CASTRTGGTGELFF
TRBD1,19,TRBJ1-1,TRBV10-1,CASSDRDRGRPHSDTEAFF
TRBD1,19,TRBJ2-6,TRBV15,CATSRSGQGYFSGANVLTF
TRBD1,12,TRBJ1-1,TRBV7-2,CASSLETGKAFF
TRBD1,15,TRBJ1-1,TRBV5-4,CASSLETGFYTEAFF
-,12,TRBJ2-1,TRBV7-3,CASSLLDNEQFF